This TCR beta chain was documented in a study of shared clonotypes between healthy human individuals. Study-level information: Donors, aged 18 to 49, were two women and three men. General study points: Sampling was confined to blood; repertoires within tissues likely differ.

Each unsorted PBMC replicate got 300 ng genomic DNA, some 31,000 genomes. Scientists sequenced DNA from unsorted PBMC on ten immunoSEQ deep assay plates. Sequencing was performed with immunoSEQ multiplex PCR; in TCRdb, only in-frame clones are kept and a portion is missing. The table has a few hundred thousand clones, 70% to 85% seen once. CDR1 SGHRS and CDR2 YFSETQ come from the germline V gene. The CDR3 is made up of 16 amino acids. V was pared by 2 bases and J by 3 bases, with 11 bases of the junction left unmatched. Turning to this clone: Antigen unknown.

The sequenced material came from PBMCs. The chain combines TRBV5-1 with TRBJ2-7; 7 bases match TRBD2. This sequence originates from a woman aged 35 to 49 in good health. Some clones in this sample may be carry-over from other donors' samples. CDR3 sequence (DNA): TGCGCCAGCAGCTTTTCTGGGAGGGACGCACACTACGAGCAGTACTTC. Translating it yields CASSFSGRDAHYEQYF. Filled out from reference TRBV5-1 and TRBJ2-7, the complete variable domain reads KAGVTQTPRYLIKTRGQQVTLSCSPISGHRSVSWYQQTPGQGLQFLFEYFSETQRNKGNFPGRFSGRQFSNSRSEMNVSTLELGDSALYLCASSFSGRDAHYEQYFGPGTRLTVT.